This T cell receptor (beta chain) was sequenced during a study of T cells in Graves' hyperthyroidism and ophthalmopathy. This clonotype showed up many times. Amplified regions were TCR beta CDR3 sequences from RNA transcripts. Researchers ran a first-round RT-PCR on the TCR CDR3 using the HTBI primer set. TCRdb itself ran the multiplex PCR reads through MiXCR, one entry per CDR3 protein. Of about 420,000 distinct CDR3 sequences in the sample, roughly 13% were seen once. V was clipped by 0 bases and J by 3 bases; unmatched bases: 3. CDR1 DFQATT and CDR2 SNEGSKA come from the germline V gene (reference sequence). The CDR3 is 14 amino acids.

The rearrangement joins TRBV20-1 to TRBJ2-7; 9 positions match TRBD1. The TCR comes from a young woman with Graves' hyperthyroidism. Sample: blood. DNA for the CDR3: TGCAGTGCTAGAGAGGGACAGGGTATCTACGAGCAGTACTTC. Protein: CSAREGQGIYEQYF.